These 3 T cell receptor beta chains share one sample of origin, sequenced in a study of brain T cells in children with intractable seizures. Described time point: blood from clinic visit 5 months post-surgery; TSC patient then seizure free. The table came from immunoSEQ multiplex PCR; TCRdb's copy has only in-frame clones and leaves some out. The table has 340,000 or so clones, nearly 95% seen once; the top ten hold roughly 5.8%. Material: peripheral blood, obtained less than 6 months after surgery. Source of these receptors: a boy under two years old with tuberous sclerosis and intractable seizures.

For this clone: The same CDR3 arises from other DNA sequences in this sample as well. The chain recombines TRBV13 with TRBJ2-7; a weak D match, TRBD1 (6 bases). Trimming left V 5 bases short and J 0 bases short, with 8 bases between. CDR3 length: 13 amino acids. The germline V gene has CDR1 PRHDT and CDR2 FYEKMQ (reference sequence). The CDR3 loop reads CASSLGASYEQYF. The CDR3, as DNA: TGTGCCAGCAGCCTGGGGGCCTCCTACGAGCAGTACTTC.

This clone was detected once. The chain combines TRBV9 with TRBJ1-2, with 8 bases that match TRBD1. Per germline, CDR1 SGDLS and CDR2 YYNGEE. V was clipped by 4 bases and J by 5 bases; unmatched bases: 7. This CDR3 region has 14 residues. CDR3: CASSLRGQAYGYTF. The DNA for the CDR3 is TGTGCCAGCAGCCTCAGGGGGCAGGCTTATGGCTACACCTTC. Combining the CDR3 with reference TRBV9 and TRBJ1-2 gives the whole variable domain DSGVTQTPKHLITATGQRVTLRCSPRSGDLSVYWYQQSLDQGLQFLIQYYNGEERAKGNILERFSAQQFPDLHSELNLSSLELGDSALYFCASSLRGQAYGYTFGSGTRLTVV.

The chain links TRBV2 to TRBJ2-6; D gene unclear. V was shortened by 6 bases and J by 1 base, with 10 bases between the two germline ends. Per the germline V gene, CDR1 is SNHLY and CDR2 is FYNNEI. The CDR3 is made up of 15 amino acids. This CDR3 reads CASSQEGSGANVLTF. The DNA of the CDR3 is TGTGCCAGCAGCCAAGAAGGGTCTGGGGCCAACGTCCTGACTTTC.